These 3 T cell receptor beta chains were sequenced from one sample in a study of T cell repertoires in cytomegalovirus infection. Antigens for these TCRs are unknown. TCRdb itself ran the reads through MiXCR, one entry per CDR3 protein. This repertoire shows 400,000 to 600,000 distinct CDR3 sequences, about two fifths found once; its top ten account for 43%. The material was cultured PBMCs, obtained from culture after CMV antigen stimulation. All receptors come from a human donor in good health (CMV status not recorded). Some clones in this sample may be carry-over from other donors' samples.

The chain couples TRBV7-6 to TRBJ2-4; D is unresolved. Germline-derived CDR1 and CDR2 are SGHVS and FNYEAQ. The V end was cut by 5 bases, the J end by 6 bases, with 11 bases between. CDR3 length: 13 residues. This chain's CDR3 is CASSPGPANIQYF. The CDR3 region has the DNA TGTGCCAGCAGCCCAGGACCGGCAAACATTCAGTACTTC.

The V gene is TRBV5-1, the J gene TRBJ1-5; 10 bases match TRBD1. The CDR3 contains 15 residues. CDR1 SGHRS and CDR2 YFSETQ come from the germline V gene. Trimming took 4 bases from V and 7 from J; bases not matched to a gene: 8. As DNA, the CDR3 is TGCGCCAGCAGCCCCGGACAGGGGGAAGGACAGCCCCAGCATTTT. Protein sequence: CASSPGQGEGQPQHF.

The chain employs TRBV27 and TRBJ2-5, with a weak D call TRBD1 (6 bases). The CDR3 has 13 amino acids. V lost 8 bases and J lost 1, with 11 bases in between. Looked up from germline, CDR1 is MNHEY and CDR2 is SMNVEV (reference sequence). The CDR3 bases are TGTGCCAGCGGGGGACAACGCCAAGAGACCCAGTACTTC. Translated: CASGGQRQETQYF.